The clone carrying this TCR beta chain has ten or more counts. Its antigen is currently unknown. 5'RACE template switching produced TCR cDNA carrying a universal primer site and UMIs. TCRdb processed the 5' RACE reads anew with MiXCR; each CDR3 protein has one entry. The sample has tens of thousands of distinct CDR3 sequences, about 7.2% seen once. The record originates from a study of T cells after yellow fever vaccination. Germline CDR1 and CDR2: SGHAT and FQDESV (reference sequence). This CDR3 region has 18 residues. V lost 5 bases and J 0 bases, leaving 19 bases between the germline ends. Broader study findings: Few clonotypes appeared in both CD4 and CD8 compartments. At around 95% for CD4 and over 80% for CD8, most primary-vaccination clones showed up again after the booster. By day 5 rather than day 15, the secondary response had peaked, though it was weaker.

The receptor was derived from a man younger than 35 who received the YFV17D yellow fever vaccine. The sample consisted of CD8+ T cells sorted from PBMCs, taken less than 11 days after the first yellow fever vaccination. The gene calls are TRBV11-1 and TRBJ2-2; tentative D call: TRBD1 (6 bases). This chain's CDR3 is CASSKKDRWNSNTGELFF. The CDR3 nucleotides read TGTGCCAGCAGCAAAAAGGACAGATGGAATTCGAACACCGGGGAGCTGTTTTTT.